This T cell receptor beta chain emerged from a study of radiotherapy plus CTLA-4 blockade in lung cancer (dated by TCRdb to 2016 to 2019). Study-wide context: Objective responses occurred in roughly 19% of enrolled patients, and less than 35% achieved disease control.

Notes on this clone: Its binding antigen is unknown. The input lacks base qualities; no much larger clone sits a single base away.

The paper as a whole reports these results and caveats: Increased serum interferon-beta after radiation, together with early dynamic changes in blood T cell clones, were reported to be the strongest predictors of response. TCR clones derived from tumors expanded in peripheral blood after treatment with radiotherapy and ipilimumab.

The CDR1 and CDR2 encoded by the germline V gene (reference sequence) are MNHEY and SMNVEV. The CDR3 runs 19 amino acids, cysteine and phenylalanine included. The DNA shown is the 57-base CDR3, in frame from base 1. V trim: 6 bases; J trim: 7 bases; unmatched bases: 23. Focal radiation therapy combined with CTLA-4 blockade (ipilimumab) was tested in patients with chemo-refractory metastatic non-small-cell lung cancer. To prepare the library, the immunoSEQ multiplex PCR assay was applied. TCRdb's version of the immuneACCESS table is confined to in-frame rearrangements and falls short of the full clone set. An unresolved V gene accounts for under half of the shortfall where checked; the remainder is of unknown origin. Within this sample are more than 95,000 clones, with 60% to 75% of them counted one time only. The top ten hold around 2.8% of the sample.

The sequence was obtained from a human donor with non-small cell lung cancer who had a partial response to radiotherapy plus ipilimumab. Some clones in this sample may be carry-over from other donors' samples. This material consisted of peripheral blood, taken from a patient treated with radiotherapy plus ipilimumab. This chain is built from TRBV27 and TRBJ2-7; 11 junctional bases match TRBD1. CDR3 sequence: CASSRTPGQGATRGGEQYF. The sequenced DNA: TGTGCCAGCAGCCGTACTCCCGGACAGGGGGCCACGCGGGGTGGGGAGCAGTACTTC.